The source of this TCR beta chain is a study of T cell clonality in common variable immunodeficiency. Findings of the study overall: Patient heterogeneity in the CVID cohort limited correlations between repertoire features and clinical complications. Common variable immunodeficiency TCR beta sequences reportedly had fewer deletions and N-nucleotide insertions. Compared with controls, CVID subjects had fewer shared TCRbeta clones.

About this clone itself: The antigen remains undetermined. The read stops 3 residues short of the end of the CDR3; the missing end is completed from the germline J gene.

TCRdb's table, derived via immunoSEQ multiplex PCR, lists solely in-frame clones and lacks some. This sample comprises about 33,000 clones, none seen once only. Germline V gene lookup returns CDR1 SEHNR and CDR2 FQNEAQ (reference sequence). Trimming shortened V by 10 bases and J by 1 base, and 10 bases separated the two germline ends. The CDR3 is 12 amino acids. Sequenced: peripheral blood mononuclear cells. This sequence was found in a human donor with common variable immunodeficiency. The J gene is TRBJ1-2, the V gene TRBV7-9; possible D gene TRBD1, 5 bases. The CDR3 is CATETDNYGYTF. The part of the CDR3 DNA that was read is TGTGCCACCGAGACAGATAACTATGGC.